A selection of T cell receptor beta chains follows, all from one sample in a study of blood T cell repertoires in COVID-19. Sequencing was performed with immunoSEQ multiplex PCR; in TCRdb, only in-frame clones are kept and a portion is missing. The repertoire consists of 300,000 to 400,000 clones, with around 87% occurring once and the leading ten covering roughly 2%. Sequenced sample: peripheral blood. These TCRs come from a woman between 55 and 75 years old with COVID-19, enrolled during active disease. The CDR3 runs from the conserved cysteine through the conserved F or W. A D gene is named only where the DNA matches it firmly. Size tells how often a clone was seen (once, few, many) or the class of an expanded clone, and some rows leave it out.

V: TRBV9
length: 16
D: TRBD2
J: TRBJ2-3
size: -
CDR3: CASSPTGRGTVGTQYF
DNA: TGTGCCAGCAGCCCAACGGGGCGGGGGACGGTTGGGACGCAGTATTTT

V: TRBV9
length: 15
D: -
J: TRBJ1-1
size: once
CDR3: CASSATGLVNTEAFF
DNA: TGTGCCAGCAGCGCCACAGGGTTGGTGAACACTGAAGCTTTCTTT

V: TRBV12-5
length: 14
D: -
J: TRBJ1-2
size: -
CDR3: CASGGGGPNYGYTF
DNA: TGTGCTAGTGGCGGAGGAGGACCTAACTATGGCTACACCTTC

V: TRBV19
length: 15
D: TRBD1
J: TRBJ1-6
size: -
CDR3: CASSIGTGGNSPLHF
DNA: TGTGCCAGTAGTATCGGGACAGGGGGTAATTCACCCCTCCACTTT

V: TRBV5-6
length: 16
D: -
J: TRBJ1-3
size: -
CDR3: CASSLRRTGPGNTIYF
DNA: TGTGCCAGCAGCTTGAGAAGGACTGGGCCTGGAAACACCATATATTTT

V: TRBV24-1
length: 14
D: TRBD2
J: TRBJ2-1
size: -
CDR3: CAVELSGGANEQFF
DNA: TGTGCCGTCGAACTTAGCGGGGGGGCGAATGAGCAGTTCTTC

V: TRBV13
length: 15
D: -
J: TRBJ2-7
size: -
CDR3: CASSYRTGIEHEQYF
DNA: TGTGCCAGCAGCTACCGCACCGGGATCGAACACGAGCAGTACTTC

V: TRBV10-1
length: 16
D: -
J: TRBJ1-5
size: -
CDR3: CASSYSGPRSNQPQHF
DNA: TGCGCCAGCAGTTACTCCGGCCCGAGGAGCAATCAGCCCCAGCATTTT

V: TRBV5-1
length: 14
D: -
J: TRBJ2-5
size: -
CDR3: CASIFRPDQETQYF
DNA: TGCGCCAGCATTTTCCGCCCAGACCAAGAGACCCAGTACTTC

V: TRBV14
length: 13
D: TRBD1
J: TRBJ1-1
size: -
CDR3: CASSRQGLTEAFF
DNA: TGTGCCAGCAGCAGACAGGGACTTACTGAAGCTTTCTTT

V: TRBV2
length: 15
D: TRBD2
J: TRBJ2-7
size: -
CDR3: CASSEASGGLYEQYF
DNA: TGTGCCAGCAGTGAGGCTAGCGGGGGTCTCTACGAGCAGTACTTC

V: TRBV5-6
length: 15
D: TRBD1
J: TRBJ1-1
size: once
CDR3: CASSFLGQGNTEAFF
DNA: TGTGCCAGCAGCTTCTTGGGACAGGGGAACACTGAAGCTTTCTTT

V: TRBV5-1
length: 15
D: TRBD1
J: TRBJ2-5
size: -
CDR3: CASSLADRGRETQYF
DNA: TGCGCCAGCAGCTTGGCTGACAGGGGGAGAGAGACCCAGTACTTC

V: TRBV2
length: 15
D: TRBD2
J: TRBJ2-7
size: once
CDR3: CASSDVVAGGYEQYF
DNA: TGTGCCAGCAGTGACGTGGTAGCGGGAGGGTACGAGCAGTACTTC

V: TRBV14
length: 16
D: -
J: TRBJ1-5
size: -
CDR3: CASSQPRGTRNQPQHF
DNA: TGTGCCAGCAGCCAACCCAGGGGAACGAGGAATCAGCCCCAGCATTTT

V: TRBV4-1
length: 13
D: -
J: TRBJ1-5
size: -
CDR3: CASSGGSNQPQHF
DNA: TGCGCCAGCTCGGGGGGAAGCAATCAGCCCCAGCATTTT

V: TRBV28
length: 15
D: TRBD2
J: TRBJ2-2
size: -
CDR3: CASVERGLNTGELFF
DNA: TGTGCCAGCGTAGAGCGGGGGTTGAACACCGGGGAGCTGTTTTTT

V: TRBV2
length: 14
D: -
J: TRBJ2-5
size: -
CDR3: CASSEMGQWETQYF
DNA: TGTGCCAGCAGTGAAATGGGGCAATGGGAGACCCAGTACTTC

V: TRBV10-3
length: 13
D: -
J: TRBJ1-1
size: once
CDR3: CAISDRAETEAFF
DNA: TGTGCCATCAGTGACAGGGCCGAAACTGAAGCTTTCTTT

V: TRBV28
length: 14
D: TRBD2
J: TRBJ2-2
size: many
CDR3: CASSFTSAAGWLFF
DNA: TGTGCCAGCAGTTTTACTAGCGCCGCGGGTTGGCTGTTTTTT

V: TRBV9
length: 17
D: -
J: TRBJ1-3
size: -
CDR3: CASSPQAGSFAGNTIYF
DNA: TGTGCCAGCAGCCCACAGGCCGGGAGCTTCGCTGGAAACACCATATATTTT

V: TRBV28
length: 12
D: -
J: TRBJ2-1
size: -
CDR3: CASKNSLNAQFF
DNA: TGTGCCAGCAAGAACAGTTTAAATGCGCAGTTCTTC

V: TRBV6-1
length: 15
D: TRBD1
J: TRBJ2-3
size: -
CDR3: CASSDGQGHTDTQYF
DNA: TGTGCCAGCAGTGATGGACAGGGCCACACAGATACGCAGTATTTT

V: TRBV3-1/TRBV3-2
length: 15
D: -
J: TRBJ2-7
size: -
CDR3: CASSQPGAGTYEQYF
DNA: TGTGCCAGCAGCCAACCAGGGGCAGGAACCTACGAGCAGTACTTC

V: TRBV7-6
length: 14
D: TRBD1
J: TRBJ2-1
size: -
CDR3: CASSPGQGQDEQFF
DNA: TGTGCCAGCAGCCCAGGACAGGGTCAGGATGAGCAGTTCTTC

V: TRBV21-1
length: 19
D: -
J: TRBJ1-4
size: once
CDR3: CASSPKQDTDPVPNEKLFF
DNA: TGTGCCAGCAGCCCAAAGCAAGACACAGACCCGGTTCCTAATGAAAAACTGTTTTTT

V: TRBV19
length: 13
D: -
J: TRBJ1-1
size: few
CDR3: CASKGGRRTEAFF
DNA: TGTGCCAGTAAAGGCGGGAGAAGGACTGAAGCTTTCTTT

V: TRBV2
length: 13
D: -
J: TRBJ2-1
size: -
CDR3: CASSEAYGQGKFF
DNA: TGTGCCAGCAGTGAAGCGTACGGGCAGGGAAAGTTCTTC

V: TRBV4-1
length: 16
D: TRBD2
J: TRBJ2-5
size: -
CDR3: CASSSVLAGGKETQYF
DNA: TGCGCCAGCAGCTCCGTACTAGCGGGGGGGAAAGAGACCCAGTACTTC